This T cell receptor beta chain stems from a study of blood T cell repertoires in COVID-19. Study summary: Specimens from acute and convalescent COVID-19 originated in the United States, Italy and Spain. From T cells, B-cell-depleted T cells, or PBMCs came the material, which was cDNA or gDNA.

Authors' data handling: Nucleated cell counts were estimated from reference gene primer amplification. The repertoire was sequenced with immunoSEQ multiplex PCR; TCRdb's copy has only in-frame clones and lacks some. D and trimming were read from the DNA, whereas the V and J calls and clone size are those reported in that table. This table has 150,000 or so clones, approximately 83% appearing once. Germline V CDR1 and CDR2: LNHDA, SQIVND (reference sequence). The CDR3 extends over 12 amino acids. V was pared by 11 bases and J by 1 base, with 3 bases of the junction left unmatched. The chain recombines TRBV19 with TRBJ2-3, with 7 bases lining up with TRBD2. The TCR originated in a woman aged 55-70 years with acute or convalescent COVID-19. Source material: peripheral blood. CDR3 protein: CAVGGGTDTQYF. The CDR3 DNA follows: TGTGCCGTGGGGGGGGGCACAGATACGCAGTATTTT. The whole variable domain, remainder taken from reference TRBV19 and TRBJ2-3, is DGGITQSPKYLFRKEGQNVTLSCEQNLNHDAMYWYRQDPGQGLRLIYYSQIVNDFQKGDIAEGYSVSREKKESFPLTVTSAQKNPTAFYLCAVGGGTDTQYFGPGTRLTVL.